This T cell receptor beta chain comes out of a study of cytomegalovirus exposure and HLA in healthy donors. For this clone: Its antigen is currently unknown.

Study-wide results and caveats: A later analysis linked fewer than 20,000 TCR beta sequences to HLA alleles at 0.05 false discovery rate.

CDR3 length: 14 residues. V dropped 0 bases and J dropped 8; count of bases not matched to a gene: 7. Germline values: CDR1 LNHDA, CDR2 SQIVND (reference sequence). Use of 60 Vbeta and 13 Jbeta primers characterized the PCR. Measured with immunoSEQ multiplex PCR; TCRdb has only the in-frame clones, and not every one. The specimen's table records approximately 120,000 clones. The rearrangement uses TRBV19 and TRBJ2-7; 7 bases align to TRBD1. Sequenced sample: PBMCs. The TCR comes from a woman in her sixties in good health and CMV-seronegative. The CDR3 coding sequence is TGTGCCAGTAGTATAGATCTCGGACAGGCCAAGCAGTACTTC. As protein: CASSIDLGQAKQYF.